This record concerns one T cell receptor (beta chain) sequence. Its antigen is currently unknown. The sample originates from a study of cytomegalovirus exposure and HLA in healthy donors. Study-wide results and caveats: In an earlier analysis, in 540 or so donors, most V segments appeared productive either ~87% or ~30% of the time. The listing of roughly 160 TCR beta chains classed them as cytomegalovirus-associated. A later analysis found that most CMV-associated TCR beta chains appeared HLA-restricted.

PCR was performed using 60 Vbeta and 13 Jbeta primers. TCRdb's table, derived via immunoSEQ multiplex PCR, lists solely in-frame clones and lacks some. The table has about 130,000 clones, about 76% seen once. V shed 4 bases and J 4 bases; nucleotides not matched to a gene: 13. CDR3 length: 16 amino acids. CDR1 is SGHTS, CDR2 YDEGEE, per germline. Sample: PBMCs. The J gene is TRBJ2-7, the V gene TRBV5-8, with 8 bases identical to TRBD2. This sequence originates from a man in his forties in good health and CMV-seropositive. The CDR3, as DNA: TGTGCCAGCAGCAATATTCGTGGCGGGGGGCGATACGAGCAGTACTTC. Protein product: CASSNIRGGGRYEQYF.